This T cell receptor beta chain was observed in a study of T cells in Graves' hyperthyroidism and ophthalmopathy. The CDR3 regions of TCR beta were amplified from RNA transcripts. First-round RT-PCR with HTBI primers amplified the TCR CDR3 region. TCRdb itself ran the multiplex PCR reads through MiXCR, one entry per CDR3 protein. The sample has roughly 840,000 distinct CDR3 sequences, 38% seen once. A remark on this clonotype: The target antigen is unknown.

The PBMCs had their origin in around 9.1 ml of fresh peripheral blood. The study's findings and limits: Median prediction lead before ophthalmopathy onset was 6.5 to 7 months with the model.

V lost 8 bases, J lost 0 bases, and 11 bases lay in between. The germline V gene has CDR1 SQVTM and CDR2 ANQGSEA. The CDR3 length is 13 residues. This chain joins TRBV29-1 and TRBJ1-3; D may be TRBD1 (6 bases). Sequencing used blood. The sequence was obtained from a man younger than 30 with Graves' hyperthyroidism. This chain's CDR3 is CSSQGGSGNTIYF. The CDR3 coding sequence is TGCAGCTCACAGGGTGGCTCTGGAAACACCATATATTTT.